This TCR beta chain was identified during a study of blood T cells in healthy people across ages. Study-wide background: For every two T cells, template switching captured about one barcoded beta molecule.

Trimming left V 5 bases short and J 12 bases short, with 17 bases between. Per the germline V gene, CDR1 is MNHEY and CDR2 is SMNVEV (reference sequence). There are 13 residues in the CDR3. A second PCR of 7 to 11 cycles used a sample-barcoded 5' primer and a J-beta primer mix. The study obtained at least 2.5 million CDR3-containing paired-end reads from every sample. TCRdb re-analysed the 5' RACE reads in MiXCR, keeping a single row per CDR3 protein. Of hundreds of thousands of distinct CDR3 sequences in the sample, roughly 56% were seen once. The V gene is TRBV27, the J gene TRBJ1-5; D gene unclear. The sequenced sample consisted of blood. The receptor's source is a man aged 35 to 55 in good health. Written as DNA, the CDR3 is TGTGCCAGCAGTCCGGGTGGGCGCACTGTCCAGCATTTT. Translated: CASSPGGRTVQHF.